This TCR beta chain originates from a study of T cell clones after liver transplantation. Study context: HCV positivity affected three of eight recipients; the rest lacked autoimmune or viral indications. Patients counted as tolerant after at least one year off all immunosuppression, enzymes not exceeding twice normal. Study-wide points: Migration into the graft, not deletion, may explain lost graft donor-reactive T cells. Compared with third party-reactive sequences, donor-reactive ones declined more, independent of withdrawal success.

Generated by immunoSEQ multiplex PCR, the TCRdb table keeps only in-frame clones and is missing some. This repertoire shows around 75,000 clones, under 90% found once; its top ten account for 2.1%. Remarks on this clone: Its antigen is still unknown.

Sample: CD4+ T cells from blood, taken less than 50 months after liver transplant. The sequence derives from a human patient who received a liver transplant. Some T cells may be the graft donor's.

The CDR3 here is CASSYGTANTEAFF. CDR3 DNA sequence: TGTGCCAGCAGCTATGGGACAGCGAACACTGAAGCTTTCTTT. The chain joins TRBV7-2 to TRBJ1-1; 7 bases agree with TRBD1. The J segment lost 1 base and the V segment lost 4 bases, leaving 3 bases of the junction unmatched. From germline, CDR1 is SGHTA and CDR2 FQGNSA. The CDR3 length is 14 residues.